This T cell receptor (beta chain) is drawn from a study of blood T cell repertoires in COVID-19. Assay: immunoSEQ multiplex PCR; the TCRdb copy retains only in-frame clones and omits some. This repertoire shows about 240,000 clones, 85% to 90% found once; its top ten account for about 9.4%. Seattle's cohort entered during active infection and was followed longitudinally. Germline V gives CDR1 SGHNT, CDR2 YENEEA. This CDR3 is built from 15 residues. The ends lost 5 bases at V and 7 bases at J; junction bases unmatched: 6. The sample consisted of peripheral blood. This TCR was recovered from a woman between 50 and 59 years old with COVID-19, enrolled during active disease. The chain has TRBV11-3 and TRBJ2-1; TRBD2 aligns across 12 bases. The CDR3 sequence: CASSIGTSGFNEQFF. The CDR3 coding sequence is TGTGCCAGCAGCATCGGGACTAGCGGGTTTAATGAGCAGTTCTTC.